This is a list of T cell receptor beta chains from one sample in a study of T-cell memory formation after mild COVID-19. TCRdb reprocessed the 5' RACE reads with MiXCR, giving one entry per CDR3 protein. Of about 620,000 distinct CDR3 sequences listed, roughly 18% are singletons. The sequenced sample was PBMCs or a T cell subset sorted from them (not recorded which). The receptors here all came from an adult woman who had mild COVID-19 (a few samples of this study predate the infection). Cell type and time point are not known. CDR3s include the opening cysteine and the closing phenylalanine or tryptophan. Each record gives: V gene, D gene, J gene, clone size, CDR3 DNA, CDR3 protein. D genes are given only for firm matches. Rows give clone size only sometimes, using once, few, many, or a class for an expanded clone.

>TRBV4-1|NA|TRBJ2-3|many
TGCGCCAGCAGCCAACCAGGGGGGAGCGGTAGCACAGATACGCAGTATTTT
CASSQPGGSGSTDTQYF
>TRBV12-3/TRBV12-4|NA|TRBJ2-7|few
TGTGCCAGCAGTTTACTCCCGGGAGTCGGGTACGAGCAGTACTTC
CASSLLPGVGYEQYF
>TRBV20-1|TRBD1|TRBJ2-1|few
TGCAGTGCTAGAGATTTCCACAGGGGGGACAATGAGCAGTTCTTC
CSARDFHRGDNEQFF
>TRBV19|NA|TRBJ2-3|NA
TGTGCCAGTACTACGACATGGGACGGCACAGATACGCAGTATTTT
CASTTTWDGTDTQYF
>TRBV20-1|NA|TRBJ1-3|many
TGCAGTGCCGATCTCTGGGGGGCGCCTGGAAACACCATATATTTT
CSADLWGAPGNTIYF
>TRBV7-2|TRBD2|TRBJ2-6|few
TGTGCCAGCAGCAACCCGGGACTAGCTACTGGGGCCAACGTCCTGACTTTC
CASSNPGLATGANVLTF
>TRBV12-3/TRBV12-4|NA|TRBJ2-1|NA
TGTGCCAGCAGTCAGGGACGCCGGAGTGGGTTCTTC
CASSQGRRSGFF
>TRBV10-3|NA|TRBJ1-2|NA
TGTGCCATCAGTGAGTCCAAGGCAGCACGACTTAGTGGCTACACCTTC
CAISESKAARLSGYTF
>TRBV4-2|TRBD1|TRBJ1-1|NA
TGTGCCAGCAGCCAAGAAGGTATGGACAGGGGGTTTTGGGCTTTCTTT
CASSQEGMDRGFWAFF
>TRBV7-3|TRBD2|TRBJ2-1|few
TGTGCCAGCAGCTTAGCACTAGCGGGAGCGGGTGAGCAGTTCTTC
CASSLALAGAGEQFF
>TRBV6-5|TRBD2|TRBJ2-7|few
TGTGCCAGCAGTTACTTCGCGGGAGGGGGCGAGCAGTACTTC
CASSYFAGGGEQYF
>TRBV7-2|TRBD2|TRBJ2-3|NA
TGTGCCAGCAGCCCGGAAGGACTAGCGGGTACGCAGTATTTT
CASSPEGLAGTQYF
>TRBV7-2|NA|TRBJ1-2|few
TGTGCCAGCAGATTAGGGGGGCCGCGAGCTAACTATGGCTACACCTTC
CASRLGGPRANYGYTF
>TRBV7-2|NA|TRBJ1-5|few
TGTGCCAGCAGCTCTTATAGCAATCAGCCCCAGCATTTT
CASSSYSNQPQHF
>TRBV12-3/TRBV12-4|TRBD1|TRBJ1-1|NA
TGTGCCAGCAGGGAGGACAGGAGGAACACTGAAGCTTTCTTT
CASREDRRNTEAFF
>TRBV20-1|NA|TRBJ1-1|many
TGCAGTGCTAGAGATCGAGTACGGTACACTGAAGCTTTCTTT
CSARDRVRYTEAFF
>TRBV5-5|NA|TRBJ1-1|few
TGTGCCAGCAGCCTATCTTCGTTTCAGGGGAACACTGAAGCTTTCTTT
CASSLSSFQGNTEAFF
>TRBV7-9|NA|TRBJ2-7|NA
TGTGCCAGCAGCTTAAAGTCTACCTTCTACGAGCAGTACTTC
CASSLKSTFYEQYF
>TRBV5-1|TRBD1|TRBJ2-1|few
TGCGCCAGCAGCTCCGGACAGGGGCATTACAATGAGCAGTTCTTC
CASSSGQGHYNEQFF
>TRBV5-1|TRBD1|TRBJ2-6|few
TGCGCCAGCAGCGGACAGGGGGGTTTCTCTGGGGCCAACGTCCTGACTTTC
CASSGQGGFSGANVLTF
>TRBV29-1|TRBD1|TRBJ1-2|few
TGCAGCGAGTCCGGGACAGGGGTCGATGGCTACACCTTC
CSESGTGVDGYTF
>TRBV24-1|NA|TRBJ2-7|NA
TGTGCCACCAGTGCCCCGGGGTCGGGCTACGAGCAGTACTTC
CATSAPGSGYEQYF
>TRBV6-1|TRBD2|TRBJ2-7|NA
TGTGCCAGCTTTCTCCAACCTAGCGGGAGTTTCTACGAGCAGTACTTC
CASFLQPSGSFYEQYF
>TRBV7-7|NA|TRBJ2-1|NA
TGTGCTAGCAGCTTAAGTTACTACTACAATGAGCAGTTCTTC
CASSLSYYYNEQFF
>TRBV2|NA|TRBJ2-1|NA
TGTGCCAGCAGTGGGGGGGTTGGCTACAATGAGCAGTTCTTC
CASSGGVGYNEQFF
>TRBV6-5|NA|TRBJ2-7|NA
TGTGCCAGCAGTTACTCCGTGGGGGCCGAGCAGTACTTC
CASSYSVGAEQYF
>TRBV7-2|NA|TRBJ2-3|many
TGTGCCAGCAGCCCCCCCGGTGTAGGCTTCAAACACACAGATACGCAGTATTTT
CASSPPGVGFKHTDTQYF
>TRBV28|TRBD2|TRBJ2-5|few
TGTGCCAGCCATTCCCCGACTAGCGGGAGAGGCCAGACCCAGTACTTC
CASHSPTSGRGQTQYF
>TRBV12-3/TRBV12-4|TRBD2|TRBJ2-2|NA
TGTGCCAGCAGGTACCAGCGGGAGTACACCGGGGAGCTGTTTTTT
CASRYQREYTGELFF
>TRBV4-3|NA|TRBJ2-7|few
TGCGCCAGCAGCCAAGACCGGACAGTATCAGGCAACGAGCAGTACTTC
CASSQDRTVSGNEQYF
>TRBV29-1|NA|TRBJ1-2|NA
TGCAGCGTTGGGATGACCAAAGCAGGTGGCTACACCTTC
CSVGMTKAGGYTF
>TRBV6-2/TRBV6-3|TRBD1|TRBJ1-5|NA
TGTGCCAGCAGTACCCACCCCCGGGACAGAGGACCAACCACTTATAGCAATCAGCCCCAGCATTTT
CASSTHPRDRGPTTYSNQPQHF
>TRBV7-9|NA|TRBJ2-6|few
TGTGCCAGCAGCTTAGATGGAGGGGGGAACTCTGGGGCCAACGTCCTGACTTTC
CASSLDGGGNSGANVLTF
>TRBV15|NA|TRBJ1-1|NA
TGTGCCACCAGCAGAGAGAGGGGAAGGACTGAAGCTTTCTTT
CATSRERGRTEAFF
>TRBV4-2|NA|TRBJ2-1|many
TGTGCCAGCAGCCAAGATACCGGGACTTTATACAATGAGCAGTTCTTC
CASSQDTGTLYNEQFF
>TRBV19|NA|TRBJ2-1|NA
TGTGCCAGTAGTCGGGGAGGAGGTATCGATGAGCAGTTCTTC
CASSRGGGIDEQFF
>TRBV5-4|TRBD1|TRBJ2-7|few
TGTGCCAGCAGCTTGGTTGGGGACAGGGTTTCCGAGCAGTACTTC
CASSLVGDRVSEQYF
>TRBV12-3/TRBV12-4|NA|TRBJ2-2|few
TGTGCCAGCAGTTTGGGGCAAGTCACCGGGGAGCTGTTTTTT
CASSLGQVTGELFF
>TRBV9|TRBD2|TRBJ2-1|NA
TGTGCCAGCAGCGTAGAGGCTAGCGGGGGGGTATACAATGAGCAGTTCTTC
CASSVEASGGVYNEQFF
>TRBV24-1|TRBD1|TRBJ1-6|few
TGTGCCACCAGTGATGCCGGGACAGGGAATAATTCACCCCTCCACTTT
CATSDAGTGNNSPLHF
>TRBV20-1|NA|TRBJ1-6|few
TGCAGTGCTAGAGTTGGGGGCAGGGAGATTTCACCCCTCCACTTT
CSARVGGREISPLHF
>TRBV6-1|TRBD1|TRBJ2-7|NA
TGTGCCAGCAGTAAAAATTCGGGACAGGGCTACGAGCAGTACTTC
CASSKNSGQGYEQYF
>TRBV3-1|NA|TRBJ1-4|NA
TGTGCCAGCAGCCAAGAAGGTGGAAAACTGTTTTTT
CASSQEGGKLFF
>TRBV7-9|NA|TRBJ1-2|NA
TGTGCCAGCAGCTTAGGACAACATGGCTACACCTTC
CASSLGQHGYTF
>TRBV4-3|NA|TRBJ2-7|NA
TGCGCCAGCAGCCAAGATTGGGGGGACACCTACGAGCAGTACTTC
CASSQDWGDTYEQYF
>TRBV5-1|NA|TRBJ2-1|NA
TGCGCCAGCAGCTCACGGACTTTCAATGAGCAGTTCTTC
CASSSRTFNEQFF
>TRBV2|NA|TRBJ2-7|few
TGTGCCAGCGGGTCGGGATTGGACGAGCAGTACTTC
CASGSGLDEQYF
>TRBV12-3/TRBV12-4|TRBD1|TRBJ2-7|few
TGTGCCAGCAGTTTAAGGCAGGGGGTCTACGAGCAGTACTTC
CASSLRQGVYEQYF
>TRBV9|TRBD2|TRBJ2-5|NA
TGTGCCAGCAGCGTAGTCGGGGGGGCCGGAGAGACCCAGTACTTC
CASSVVGGAGETQYF
>TRBV18|TRBD2|TRBJ2-7|NA
TGTGCCAGCTCACCAAGAGGACTAGCGGGAGGAAACGAGCAGTACTTC
CASSPRGLAGGNEQYF
>TRBV25-1|TRBD1|TRBJ2-4|NA
TGTGCCAGCAGTGAATATGAGGGACAGGGTCAGTACTTC
CASSEYEGQGQYF